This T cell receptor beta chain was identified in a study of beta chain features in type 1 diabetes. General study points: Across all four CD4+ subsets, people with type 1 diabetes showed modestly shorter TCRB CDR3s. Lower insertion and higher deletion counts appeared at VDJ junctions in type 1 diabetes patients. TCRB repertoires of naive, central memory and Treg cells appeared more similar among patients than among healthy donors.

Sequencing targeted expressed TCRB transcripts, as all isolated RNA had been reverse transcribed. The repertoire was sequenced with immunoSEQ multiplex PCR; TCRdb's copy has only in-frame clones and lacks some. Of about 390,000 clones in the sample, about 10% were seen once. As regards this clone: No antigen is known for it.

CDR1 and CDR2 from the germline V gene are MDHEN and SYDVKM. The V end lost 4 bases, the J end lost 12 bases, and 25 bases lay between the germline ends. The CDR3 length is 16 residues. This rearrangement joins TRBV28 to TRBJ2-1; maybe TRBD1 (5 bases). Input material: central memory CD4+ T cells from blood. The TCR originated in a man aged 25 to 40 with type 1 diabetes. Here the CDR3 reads CASSSETGYPRRWQFF. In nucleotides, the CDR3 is TGTGCCAGCAGTTCCGAAACAGGTTACCCGCGTAGGTGGCAGTTCTTC.